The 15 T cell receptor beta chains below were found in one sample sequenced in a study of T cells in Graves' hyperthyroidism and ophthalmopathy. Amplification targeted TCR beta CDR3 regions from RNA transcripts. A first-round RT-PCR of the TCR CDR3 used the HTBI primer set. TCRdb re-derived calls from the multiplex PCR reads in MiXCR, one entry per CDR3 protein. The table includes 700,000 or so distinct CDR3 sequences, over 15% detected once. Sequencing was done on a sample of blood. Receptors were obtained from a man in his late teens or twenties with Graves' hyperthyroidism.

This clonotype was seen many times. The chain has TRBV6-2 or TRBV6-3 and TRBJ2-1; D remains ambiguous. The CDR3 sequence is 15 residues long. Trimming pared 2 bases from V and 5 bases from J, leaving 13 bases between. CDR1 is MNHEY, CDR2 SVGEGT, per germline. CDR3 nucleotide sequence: TGTGCCAGCAGTTACCCTAATCTAGGGAACAATGAGCAGTTCTTC. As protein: CASSYPNLGNNEQFF.

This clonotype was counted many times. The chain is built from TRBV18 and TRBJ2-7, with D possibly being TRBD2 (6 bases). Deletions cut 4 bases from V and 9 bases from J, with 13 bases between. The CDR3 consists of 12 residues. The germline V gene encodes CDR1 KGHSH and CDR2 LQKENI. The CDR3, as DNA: TGTGCCAGCTCACAGCGGAGGGACGCGCAGTACTTC. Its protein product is CASSQRRDAQYF.

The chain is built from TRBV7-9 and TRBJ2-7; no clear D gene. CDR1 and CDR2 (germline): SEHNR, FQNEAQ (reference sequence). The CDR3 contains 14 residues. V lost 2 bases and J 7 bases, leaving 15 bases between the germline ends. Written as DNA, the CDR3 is TGTGCCAGCAGCTTATTAAGACCTGAGGAAGAGCAGTACTTC. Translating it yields CASSLLRPEEEQYF. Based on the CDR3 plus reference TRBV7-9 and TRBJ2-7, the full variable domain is DTGVSQNPRHKITKRGQNVTFRCDPISEHNRLYWYRQTLGQGPEFLTYFQNEAQLEKSRLLSDRFSAERPKGSFSTLEIQRTEQGDSAMYLCASSLLRPEEEQYFGPGTRLTVT.

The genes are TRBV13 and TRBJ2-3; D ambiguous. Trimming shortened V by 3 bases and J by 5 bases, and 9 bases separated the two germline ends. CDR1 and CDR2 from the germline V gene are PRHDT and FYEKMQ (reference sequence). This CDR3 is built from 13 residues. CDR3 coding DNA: TGTGCCAGCAGCTTTGGCTCCCTAGATACGCAGTATTTT. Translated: CASSFGSLDTQYF.

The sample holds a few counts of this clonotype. CDR3 coding DNA: TGTGCCACCATACCCGGGACCGAGCCGCCAAGGGAGACCCAGTACTTC. It yields the protein CATIPGTEPPRETQYF. The chain joins TRBV9 to TRBJ2-5; D may match TRBD1 or TRBD2 (5 bases each). V was clipped by 9 bases and J by 5 bases, with 26 bases between them. In germline, CDR1 is SGDLS, CDR2 YYNGEE. This CDR3 contains 16 residues.

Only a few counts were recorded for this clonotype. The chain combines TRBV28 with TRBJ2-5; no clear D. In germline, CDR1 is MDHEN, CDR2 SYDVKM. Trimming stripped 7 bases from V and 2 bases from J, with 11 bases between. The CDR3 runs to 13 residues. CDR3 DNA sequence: TGTGCCAGCAACCCCACCTTACAAGAGACCCAGTACTTC. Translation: CASNPTLQETQYF. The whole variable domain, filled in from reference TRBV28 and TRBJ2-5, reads DVKVTQSSRYLVKRTGEKVFLECVQDMDHENMFWYRQDPGLGLRLIYFSYDVKMKEKGDIPEGYSVSREKKERFSLILESASTNQTSMYLCASNPTLQETQYFGPGTRLLVL.

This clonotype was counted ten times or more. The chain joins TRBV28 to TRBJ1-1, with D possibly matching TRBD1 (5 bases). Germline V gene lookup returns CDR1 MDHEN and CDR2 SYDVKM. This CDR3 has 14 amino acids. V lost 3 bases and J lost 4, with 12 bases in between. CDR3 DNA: TGTGCCAGCAGTTTGCCGGGGGTAACCACTGAAGCTTTCTTT. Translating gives CASSLPGVTTEAFF.

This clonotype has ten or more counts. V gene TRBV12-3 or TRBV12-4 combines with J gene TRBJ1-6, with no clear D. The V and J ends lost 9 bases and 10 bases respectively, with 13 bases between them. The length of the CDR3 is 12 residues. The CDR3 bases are TGTGCCAGTAACTTCTTTCGGTCACCCCTCCACTTT. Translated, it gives CASNFFRSPLHF.

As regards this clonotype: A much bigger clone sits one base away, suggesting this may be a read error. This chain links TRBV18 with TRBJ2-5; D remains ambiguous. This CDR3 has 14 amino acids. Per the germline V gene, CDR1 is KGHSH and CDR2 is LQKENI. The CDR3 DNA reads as TGTGCCAGGTCACCATTCCAGACAAAAGAGACCCAGTACTTC. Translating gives CARSPFQTKETQYF.

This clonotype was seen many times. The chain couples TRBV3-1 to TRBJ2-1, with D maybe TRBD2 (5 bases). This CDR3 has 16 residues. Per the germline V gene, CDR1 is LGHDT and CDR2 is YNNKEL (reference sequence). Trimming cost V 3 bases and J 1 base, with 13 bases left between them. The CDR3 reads CASSQAPAVSYNEQFF. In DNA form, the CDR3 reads TGTGCCAGCAGCCAGGCTCCAGCGGTATCCTACAATGAGCAGTTCTTC.

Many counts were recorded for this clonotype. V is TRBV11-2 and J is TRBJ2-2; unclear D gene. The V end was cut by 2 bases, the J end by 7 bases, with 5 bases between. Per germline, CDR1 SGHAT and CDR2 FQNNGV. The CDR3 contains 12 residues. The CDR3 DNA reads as TGTGCCAGCAGCTTAAATAGCGGGGAGCTGTTTTTT. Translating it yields CASSLNSGELFF.

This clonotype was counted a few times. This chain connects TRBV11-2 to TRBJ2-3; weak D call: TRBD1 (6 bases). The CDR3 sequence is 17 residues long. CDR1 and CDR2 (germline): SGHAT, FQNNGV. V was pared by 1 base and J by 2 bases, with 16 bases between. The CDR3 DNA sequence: TGTGCCAGCAGCTTAGTAGGGCAGGGGAAAGTCACAGATACGCAGTATTTT. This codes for CASSLVGQGKVTDTQYF.

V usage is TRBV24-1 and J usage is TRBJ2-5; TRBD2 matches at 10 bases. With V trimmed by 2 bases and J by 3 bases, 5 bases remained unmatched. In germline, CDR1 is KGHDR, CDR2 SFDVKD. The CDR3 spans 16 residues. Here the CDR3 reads CATSDSASGSEETQYF. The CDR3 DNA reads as TGTGCCACCAGTGATTCGGCTAGCGGGAGTGAAGAGACCCAGTACTTC.

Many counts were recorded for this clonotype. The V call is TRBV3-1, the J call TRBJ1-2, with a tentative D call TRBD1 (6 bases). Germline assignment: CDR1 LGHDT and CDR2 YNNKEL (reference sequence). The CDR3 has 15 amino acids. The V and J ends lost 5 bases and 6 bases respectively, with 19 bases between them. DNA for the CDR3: TGTGCCAGCAGCTCAGCAGGACAGAGATTGAATGGCTACACCTTC. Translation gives CASSSAGQRLNGYTF.

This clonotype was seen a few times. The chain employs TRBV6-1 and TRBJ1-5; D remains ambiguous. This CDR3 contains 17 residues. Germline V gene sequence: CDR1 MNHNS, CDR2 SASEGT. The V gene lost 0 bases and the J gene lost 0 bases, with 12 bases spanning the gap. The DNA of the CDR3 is TGTGCCAGCAGTGAAGCGCTTTGGCCTTATAGCAATCAGCCCCAGCATTTT. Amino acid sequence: CASSEALWPYSNQPQHF.